The 2 T cell receptor beta chains in this list originate from one sample, sequenced in a study of blood T cells in healthy people across ages. Through a sample-barcoded 5' primer and a J-beta primer mix, a second PCR was run for roughly 7 to 12 cycles. TCRdb re-derived calls from the 5' RACE reads in MiXCR, one entry per CDR3 protein. The sample lists about 1.7 million distinct CDR3 sequences; roughly 27% were seen once. The sample comprised blood. These receptor sequences come from a woman younger than 45 in good health.

In this sample, this clonotype turned up many times. The rearrangement joins TRBV4-1 to TRBJ1-2, with TRBD1 matching over 9 bases. V lost 1 base, J lost 7 bases, and 4 bases stayed unmatched. From germline, CDR1 is MGHRA and CDR2 YSYEKL. The CDR3 length is 14 residues. The CDR3 DNA reads as TGCGCCAGCAGCCAAGGACAGGGGGTACTTGGCTACACCTTC. It encodes CASSQGQGVLGYTF.

The V gene is TRBV2, the J gene TRBJ2-1, with 8 bases aligning to TRBD2. CDR1 and CDR2 (germline): SNHLY, FYNNEI. This CDR3 comprises 14 residues. J gave up 4 bases and V 6 bases, and 5 bases lay outside the gene matches. The chain's CDR3 is CASREGLEYNEQFF. CDR3 nucleotides: TGTGCCAGCAGAGAGGGACTAGAGTACAATGAGCAGTTCTTC.